These T cell receptor beta chains were read from a single sample in a study of human T cells and chemical hapten exposure. TCRdb called the RACE reads again in MiXCR, with one record for every CDR3 protein. In the table there are about 380,000 distinct CDR3 sequences, less than 6.5% of which are singletons. Source: whole blood, taken in connection with sensitization to the hapten diphenylcyclopropenone (DPC). The receptors come from a woman in her forties or fifties with alopecia areata. Some clones in this sample may be carry-over from other donors' samples. Each CDR3 is given with its conserved first and last residue. A D gene is named only where the DNA matches it firmly. Clone size is stated in some rows and not others, as once, few, many or a class when expanded.

TRBJ1-5 | . | . | TRBV12-3/TRBV12-4 | CASSSGTSNQPQHF | TGTGCCAGCAGTTCGGGGACGAGCAATCAGCCCCAGCATTTT
TRBJ2-3 | . | . | TRBV7-9 | CASSLAGSGVDTQYF | TGTGCCAGCAGCTTAGCCGGGTCAGGCGTGGATACGCAGTATTTT
TRBJ2-7 | many | . | TRBV6-5 | CASSELRSSYEQYF | TGTGCCAGCAGCGAATTAAGGAGCTCCTACGAGCAGTACTTC
TRBJ2-7 | few | . | TRBV7-9 | CASSQGGKQYF | TGTGCCAGCAGTCAGGGGGGGAAGCAGTACTTC
TRBJ1-1 | many | . | TRBV29-1 | CSVATGFEAFF | TGCAGCGTCGCCACAGGGTTCGAAGCTTTCTTT
TRBJ2-2 | many | . | TRBV11-1 | CASSFTGMDTGELFF | TGTGCCAGCAGCTTCACAGGGATGGACACCGGGGAGCTGTTTTTT
TRBJ2-3 | many | TRBD2 | TRBV4-2 | CASSPLTGGGTDTQYF | TGTGCCAGCAGCCCCTTGACGGGAGGAGGGACAGATACGCAGTATTTT
TRBJ2-1 | many | . | TRBV7-2 | CASSSLQSYNEQFF | TGTGCCAGCAGCTCCCTCCAATCCTACAATGAGCAGTTCTTC
TRBJ2-7 | . | TRBD2 | TRBV29-1 | CSVAREGQQYF | TGCAGCGTTGCCCGGGAGGGTCAGCAGTACTTC
TRBJ2-1 | . | . | TRBV9 | CASSVVTGTNEQFF | TGTGCCAGCAGCGTAGTCACGGGGACCAATGAGCAGTTCTTC
TRBJ1-2 | few | . | TRBV6-1 | CASPRGDGGYTF | TGTGCCAGCCCCAGAGGGGACGGCGGCTACACCTTC
TRBJ2-5 | many | TRBD2 | TRBV5-5 | CASSLASGLAGTPLQETQYF | TGTGCCAGCAGCTTGGCGTCAGGACTAGCGGGAACCCCGCTTCAAGAGACCCAGTACTTC
TRBJ2-3 | . | . | TRBV20-1 | CSARDRRRASSNTQYF | TGCAGTGCTAGAGATAGGCGGCGGGCTTCGTCAAATACGCAGTATTTT
TRBJ2-1 | many | . | TRBV20-1 | CSARDVRTQNEQFF | TGCAGTGCTAGAGATGTTAGGACCCAGAATGAGCAGTTCTTC
TRBJ2-1 | few | . | TRBV4-3 | CASSQDHFRGNEQFF | TGCGCCAGCAGCCAAGATCACTTTAGGGGGAATGAGCAGTTCTTC
TRBJ1-5 | many | . | TRBV29-1 | CSVALVGNQPQHF | TGCAGCGTTGCATTAGTCGGCAATCAGCCCCAGCATTTT
TRBJ2-7 | few | TRBD2 | TRBV27 | CASSPLGEGRYEQYF | TGTGCCAGCAGTCCCTTGGGGGAGGGCCGGTACGAGCAGTACTTC
TRBJ2-1 | few | . | TRBV12-3/TRBV12-4 | CASSGQSAYNEQFF | TGTGCCAGCAGTGGACAGTCGGCCTACAATGAGCAGTTCTTC
TRBJ2-2 | . | TRBD2 | TRBV6-1 | CASSLSLGGAGELFF | TGTGCCAGCAGCCTTTCCCTGGGGGGGGCCGGGGAGCTGTTTTTT
TRBJ2-7 | many | . | TRBV5-6 | CASSFLTDGGAYEQYF | TGTGCCAGCAGCTTCCTAACGGACGGGGGAGCCTACGAGCAGTACTTC
TRBJ2-1 | few | TRBD2 | TRBV20-1 | CSATGTSGRAVNEQFF | TGCAGTGCTACCGGGACTAGCGGGAGGGCCGTCAATGAGCAGTTCTTC
TRBJ2-5 | . | . | TRBV5-1 | CASFETGALQETQYF | TGCGCCAGCTTTGAAACGGGAGCTTTACAAGAGACCCAGTACTTC
TRBJ2-7 | many | . | TRBV28 | CASRADPYEQYF | TGTGCCAGCAGAGCGGACCCCTACGAGCAGTACTTC
TRBJ2-1 | many | . | TRBV6-4 | CASSDSDYNEQFF | TGTGCCAGCAGTGACTCGGACTACAATGAGCAGTTCTTC
TRBJ2-3 | many | . | TRBV13 | CASSHDPTDTQYF | TGTGCCAGCAGCCACGACCCCACAGATACGCAGTATTTT
TRBJ2-3 | many | . | TRBV7-6 | CASSSGNHWYF | TGTGCCAGCAGCTCCGGGAATCATTGGTATTTT
TRBJ1-1 | many | . | TRBV3-1 | CASSGGSVNTEAFF | TGTGCCAGCAGCGGGGGGTCGGTGAACACTGAAGCTTTCTTT
TRBJ1-5 | many | TRBD1 | TRBV20-1 | CSARLGTGGNQPQHF | TGCAGTGCTCGTTTGGGAACAGGGGGGAATCAGCCCCAGCATTTT
TRBJ2-3 | many | . | TRBV6-1 | CASRETGWGDTQYF | TGTGCCAGCAGGGAGACGGGCTGGGGAGATACGCAGTATTTT
TRBJ2-1 | many | TRBD2 | TRBV13 | CASSQGLAGVGEQFF | TGTGCCAGCAGCCAGGGACTAGCGGGAGTAGGGGAGCAGTTCTTC
TRBJ1-2 | . | . | TRBV1 | CTSSQDERGQRYGYTF | TGCACCAGCAGCCAAGATGAAAGGGGGCAGCGTTATGGCTACACCTTC
TRBJ2-3 | few | . | TRBV6-5 | CASSSDIADTQYF | TGTGCCAGCAGTAGCGACATTGCAGATACGCAGTATTTT
TRBJ1-1 | . | TRBD1 | TRBV10-3 | CAISPGTGENTEAFF | TGTGCCATCAGTCCTGGGACAGGGGAGAACACTGAAGCTTTCTTT
TRBJ1-1 | few | . | TRBV7-9 | CASSLTALNTEAFF | TGTGCCAGCAGCTTAACCGCTTTGAACACTGAAGCTTTCTTT
TRBJ2-3 | . | . | TRBV7-2 | CASRLVSGKRTDTQYF | TGTGCCAGCAGGCTAGTTTCGGGGAAGAGGACAGATACGCAGTATTTT
TRBJ2-1 | . | TRBD2 | TRBV12-3/TRBV12-4 | CASLAGSSYNEQFF | TGTGCCAGCCTAGCGGGGAGCTCCTACAATGAGCAGTTCTTC
TRBJ2-3 | . | TRBD2 | TRBV3-1 | CASSYRLAPTQYF | TGTGCCAGCAGCTACCGACTAGCCCCTACGCAGTATTTT
TRBJ2-1 | . | . | TRBV24-1 | CATSDPGKNTAEQFF | TGTGCCACCAGTGATCCAGGGAAAAATACGGCTGAGCAGTTCTTC
TRBJ1-2 | . | TRBD1 | TRBV16 | CASSPMTGGFYGYTF | TGTGCCAGCAGCCCAATGACAGGGGGCTTCTATGGCTACACCTTC
TRBJ1-5 | few | . | TRBV6-2/TRBV6-3 | CASSFSPDSQPQHF | TGTGCCAGCAGTTTCTCCCCGGACAGTCAGCCCCAGCATTTT
TRBJ1-6 | . | . | TRBV14 | CASSQGVGRVSPLHF | TGTGCCAGCAGCCAAGGAGTTGGCAGGGTATCCCCCCTCCACTTT
TRBJ1-2 | few | . | TRBV7-9 | CASSPVRASYTF | TGTGCCAGCAGCCCCGTAAGGGCAAGCTACACCTTC
TRBJ2-3 | few | . | TRBV4-1 | CASSQQDGTDTQYF | TGCGCCAGCAGCCAACAAGACGGTACAGATACGCAGTATTTT
TRBJ1-5 | many | . | TRBV2 | CASSESWFNQPQHF | TGTGCCAGCAGTGAATCTTGGTTTAATCAGCCCCAGCATTTT
TRBJ2-2 | few | . | TRBV9 | CASSVAPRGTTGELFF | TGTGCCAGCAGCGTAGCTCCTCGCGGGACTACCGGGGAGCTGTTTTTT
TRBJ1-4 | many | . | TRBV5-1 | CASSRGFGTNEKLFF | TGCGCCAGCAGCAGGGGGTTCGGGACTAATGAAAAACTGTTTTTT
TRBJ1-1 | few | . | TRBV24-1 | CATKEGLNTEAFF | TGTGCCACCAAGGAGGGGCTGAACACTGAAGCTTTCTTT
TRBJ1-2 | many | . | TRBV9 | CASSPTGGALLNYGYTF | TGTGCCAGCAGCCCCACTGGGGGGGCACTCTTAAACTATGGCTACACCTTC
TRBJ2-3 | . | . | TRBV7-9 | CASGQEDTQYF | TGTGCCAGCGGTCAGGAAGATACGCAGTATTTT
TRBJ2-7 | few | . | TRBV2 | CASSEAGGRSYEQYF | TGTGCCAGCAGTGAAGCCGGCGGAAGGTCCTACGAGCAGTACTTC
TRBJ2-1 | many | TRBD2 | TRBV9 | CASGTSGVGEQFF | TGTGCCAGCGGGACTAGCGGGGTGGGTGAGCAGTTCTTC
TRBJ2-5 | . | TRBD2 | TRBV7-8 | CASSLVRGEETQYF | TGTGCCAGCAGCTTAGTGCGGGGGGAAGAGACCCAGTACTTC
TRBJ2-1 | many | . | TRBV11-1 | CASSQAGLEQFF | TGTGCCAGCAGCCAGGCTGGGTTGGAGCAGTTCTTC
TRBJ1-1 | few | . | TRBV10-3 | CATRKGGAGTEAFF | TGTGCCACCCGTAAAGGAGGGGCGGGGACTGAAGCTTTCTTT
TRBJ1-1 | few | . | TRBV4-1 | CASSHQRGGEAFF | TGCGCCAGCAGCCACCAACGTGGGGGAGAAGCTTTCTTT
TRBJ2-7 | few | TRBD2 | TRBV10-3 | CAIRNTSGSYEQYF | TGTGCCATCAGAAATACTAGCGGGTCCTACGAGCAGTACTTC